The 22 T cell receptor beta chains presented below share a single source sample, sequenced in a study of blood T cell repertoires in COVID-19. TCRdb's table, derived via immunoSEQ multiplex PCR, lists solely in-frame clones and lacks some. The sample holds tens of thousands of clones; roughly 86% are singletons and the top ten take roughly 15%. What was sequenced was peripheral blood. These receptors all stem from a human donor in a cohort sampled during active COVID-19.

There are a few counts of this clone. The V call is TRBV2, the J call TRBJ1-3; no firm D call. This CDR3 is built from 14 residues. Germline V lookup: CDR1 SNHLY, CDR2 FYNNEI. Trimming removed 2 bases from V and 2 bases from J, with 7 bases in between. The CDR3 nucleotides are TGTGCCAGCAGTGAAAACGCGGCTGGAAACACCATATATTTT. Translating it yields CASSENAAGNTIYF. The entire variable domain, with the rest obtained from reference TRBV2 and TRBJ1-3, is as follows: EPEVTQTPSHQVTQMGQEVILRCVPISNHLYFYWYRQILGQKVEFLVSFYNNEISEKSEIFDDQFSVERPDGSNFTLKIRSTKLEDSAMYFCASSENAAGNTIYFGEGSWLTVV.

This clone was seen more than once but under ten times. This chain uses TRBV19 with TRBJ1-5; 10 bases fit TRBD1. Losses at the gene ends were 5 bases for V and 5 bases for J; bases not matched to a gene: 6. Germline values: CDR1 LNHDA, CDR2 SQIVND (reference sequence). The CDR3 runs to 15 residues. This CDR3 is CASSVDRGFYQPQHF. In nucleotides, the CDR3 is TGTGCCAGTAGTGTGGACAGGGGGTTCTATCAGCCCCAGCATTTT. The complete variable domain, with remaining parts taken from reference TRBV19 and TRBJ1-5, reads DGGITQSPKYLFRKEGQNVTLSCEQNLNHDAMYWYRQDPGQGLRLIYYSQIVNDFQKGDIAEGYSVSREKKESFPLTVTSAQKNPTAFYLCASSVDRGFYQPQHFGDGTRLSIL.

The chain has TRBV5-1 and TRBJ2-7, with D uncertain. Germline lookup yields CDR1 SGHRS and CDR2 YFSETQ. V lost 0 bases, J lost 4 bases, and 11 bases lay in between. The CDR3 has 14 residues. This chain's CDR3 is CASSLGDSRYEQYF. DNA of the CDR3: TGCGCCAGCAGCTTGGGTGACTCCAGATACGAGCAGTACTTC.

V gene TRBV18 combines with J gene TRBJ2-7, with 8 bases matching TRBD1. There are 14 residues in the CDR3. The V and J ends lost 5 bases and 3 bases, in that order; junction bases with no gene match: 6. CDR1 is KGHSH, CDR2 LQKENI, per germline. Here the CDR3 reads CASSAGTGFYEQYF. The CDR3 DNA reads TGTGCCAGCTCAGCCGGGACAGGCTTCTACGAGCAGTACTTC.

This rearrangement joins TRBV5-6 to TRBJ2-7; the match to TRBD2 covers 16 bases. Trimming took 4 bases from V and 4 from J; bases not matched to a gene: 5. Germline lookup yields CDR1 SGHDT and CDR2 YYEEEE. The CDR3 is 16 residues long. CDR3 DNA sequence: TGTGCCAGCAGCGGGACTAGCGGGAGGGCCAGGTACGAGCAGTACTTC. It is translated as CASSGTSGRARYEQYF.

CDR3 loop: CASSNPGTVPHEKLFF. DNA of the CDR3: TGTGCCAGTAGTAACCCAGGGACAGTTCCTCATGAAAAACTGTTTTTT. The genes are TRBV19 and TRBJ1-4; 7 bases agree with TRBD1. The V gene's germline CDR1 is LNHDA and CDR2 SQIVND (reference sequence). Trimming at V came to 4 bases and at J to 6 bases, leaving 11 bases not matched to a gene. The CDR3 consists of 16 residues. The full variable domain, with the rest looked up from reference TRBV19 and TRBJ1-4, is DGGITQSPKYLFRKEGQNVTLSCEQNLNHDAMYWYRQDPGQGLRLIYYSQIVNDFQKGDIAEGYSVSREKKESFPLTVTSAQKNPTAFYLCASSNPGTVPHEKLFFGSGTQLSVL.

The chain carries TRBV10-1 and TRBJ2-7; 9 bases fit TRBD2. J lost 6 bases, V lost 6 bases, and 9 bases had no gene match. Germline V gene data show CDR1 as WNHNN and CDR2 as SYGVQD (reference sequence). CDR3 length: 14 residues. CDR3 sequence (DNA): TGCGCCAGCAGCCCTAGCGGGGACCGTTTCGAGCAGTACTTC. Its translation is CASSPSGDRFEQYF.

The chain links TRBV7-9 to TRBJ1-1, with 7 bases aligning to TRBD1. This CDR3 region has 13 residues. Germline lookup yields CDR1 SEHNR and CDR2 FQNEAQ (reference sequence). The V segment lost 5 bases and the J segment 11 bases; nucleotides outside the gene matches: 11. Written as DNA, the CDR3 is TGTGCCAGCAGCAAACTGACAGGGCCGAAGGCTTTCTTT. Its translation: CASSKLTGPKAFF.

This chain joins TRBV4-2 and TRBJ1-3; 9 positions match TRBD1. V was pared by 0 bases and J by 4 bases, with 13 bases of the junction left unmatched. The CDR3 loop spans 19 amino acids. In germline, CDR1 is LGHNA, CDR2 YNFKEQ. The CDR3 is CASSQDPIPRQGEGNTIYF. CDR3 DNA sequence: TGTGCCAGCAGCCAAGATCCAATACCTCGACAGGGGGAAGGAAACACCATATATTTT.

The CDR3 DNA reads as TGTGCCAGCAGTTCTCAGGGGAACACTGAAGCTTTCTTT. Encoded protein: CASSSQGNTEAFF. The chain couples TRBV6-6 to TRBJ1-1; D is perhaps TRBD1 (5 bases). The length of the CDR3 is 13 residues. Germline CDR1 and CDR2: MNHNY and SVGAGI (reference sequence). V was clipped by 4 bases and J by 1 base, with 7 bases between them.

V usage is TRBV14 and J usage is TRBJ2-4; 7 bases align to TRBD1. V lost 0 bases and J lost 4; bases outside the gene matches: 6. Looked up from germline, CDR1 is SGHDN and CDR2 is FVKESK. There are 16 residues in the CDR3. This CDR3 is CASSQDRGKGKNIQYF. Here the CDR3 DNA reads TGTGCCAGCAGCCAAGACAGGGGGAAAGGGAAAAACATTCAGTACTTC.

Here the CDR3 DNA reads TGTGCCAGCAGTTTATCGGGGCAGGGGTCCTACAATGAGCAGTTCTTC. Amino acid sequence: CASSLSGQGSYNEQFF. This sequence joins TRBV27 and TRBJ2-1; possible D gene TRBD1, 6 bases. Trimming took 0 bases from V and 1 from J, leaving 10 bases between them. CDR1 is MNHEY, CDR2 SMNVEV, per germline (reference sequence). The CDR3 is 16 amino acids.

The gene calls are TRBV7-2 and TRBJ1-2, with 9 bases fitting TRBD1. The CDR3 totals 15 residues. Looked up from germline, CDR1 is SGHTA and CDR2 is FQGNSA. The J segment lost 4 bases and the V segment lost 0 bases, leaving 3 bases of the junction unmatched. The CDR3 DNA sequence: TGTGCCAGCAGCTTAGCGGGACAGGGTGGCTATGGCTACACCTTC. This gives the protein CASSLAGQGGYGYTF.

The count of this clone is one. CDR3 in DNA: TGTGCCAGCAGTTACTCAGGCGGGAGTTTGTACAATGAGCAGTTCTTC. Protein: CASSYSGGSLYNEQFF. The chain has TRBV6-5 and TRBJ2-1; 7 nucleotides align to TRBD2. CDR1 is MNHEY and CDR2 is SVGAGI in the germline V gene. The V and J ends lost 0 bases and 4 bases, in that order; junction bases with no gene match: 6. This CDR3 is 16 amino acids long.

The genes are TRBV2 and TRBJ1-1, with a weak D call TRBD1 (5 bases). The CDR3 is made up of 14 amino acids. CDR1 SNHLY and CDR2 FYNNEI come from the germline V gene. V was clipped by 6 bases and J by 0 bases, with 11 bases between them. The CDR3 protein is CASSYRNMNTEAFF. CDR3 coding DNA: TGTGCCAGCAGCTACAGGAACATGAACACTGAAGCTTTCTTT.

J is TRBJ1-2 and V is TRBV28, with 11 nucleotides matching TRBD1. The CDR3 is 17 amino acids. V was pared by 5 bases and J by 7 bases, with 15 bases of the junction left unmatched. Germline V gene data show CDR1 as MDHEN and CDR2 as SYDVKM. The CDR3 DNA reads TGTGCCAGCAGTACCCCCCGGGACAGGGGGTTTTTCGCTGGCTACACCTTC. Its protein is CASSTPRDRGFFAGYTF.

The chain links TRBV4-3 to TRBJ2-3; 12 bases map to TRBD2. Germline V gene lookup returns CDR1 LGHNA and CDR2 YSLEER. Trimming at V came to 2 bases and at J to 4 bases, leaving 7 bases not matched to a gene. This CDR3 contains 17 residues. Here the CDR3 DNA reads TGCGCCAGCAGCCAACTAGCGGGGGGGCGGGGTCCAGATACGCAGTATTTT. Translated: CASSQLAGGRGPDTQYF.

V and J are TRBV9 and TRBJ2-2, with TRBD1 as a possible D gene (6 bases). Between the trimmed V and J ends, which lost 4 bases and 4 bases, there was a span of 23 bases. The CDR3 consists of 18 residues. CDR1 is SGDLS, CDR2 YYNGEE, per germline. The DNA of the CDR3 is TGTGCCAGCAGCACATCACGTCTTGGGGGCCGGGGCACCGGGGAGCTGTTTTTT. Translation: CASSTSRLGGRGTGELFF.

The rearrangement joins TRBV29-1 to TRBJ2-1, with D unclear. The CDR3 spans 11 residues. Per the germline V gene, CDR1 is SQVTM and CDR2 is ANQGSEA. The V end was cut by 3 bases, the J end by 3 bases, with 3 bases between. As DNA, the CDR3 is TGCAGCGTTGACAGCTACAATGAGCAGTTCTTC. Translated, it gives CSVDSYNEQFF.

This clone was observed a few times. The chain combines TRBV20-1 with TRBJ1-5, with a tentative D call TRBD1 (6 bases). The V end lost 3 bases, the J end lost 1 base, and 13 bases lay between the germline ends. The germline V gene encodes CDR1 DFQATT and CDR2 SNEGSKA (reference sequence). This CDR3 contains 15 residues. The CDR3 region has the DNA TGCAGTGCTAGTAGTTCCACAGGGAGCAATCAGCCCCAGCATTTT. Amino acid sequence: CSASSSTGSNQPQHF.

The gene calls are TRBV28 and TRBJ2-7; 9 bases map to TRBD1. With 5 bases clipped from V and 4 bases from J, the junction kept 6 bases outside the gene matches. CDR3 length: 14 residues. Germline V gene sequence: CDR1 MDHEN, CDR2 SYDVKM. CDR3 nucleotides: TGTGCCAGCAGTCAACCGGGACAGGGATACGAGCAGTACTTC. It specifies CASSQPGQGYEQYF.

The chain carries TRBV5-1 and TRBJ2-5; 14 nucleotides match TRBD2. Germline trimming cut 3 bases from V and 3 bases from J; bases unmatched to any gene: 13. Per the germline V gene, CDR1 is SGHRS and CDR2 is YFSETQ. CDR3 length equals 19 residues. CDR3 protein: CASSSGTSGSMGPKETQYF. The DNA for the CDR3 is TGCGCCAGCAGCTCCGGGACTAGCGGGAGTATGGGGCCGAAAGAGACCCAGTACTTC.